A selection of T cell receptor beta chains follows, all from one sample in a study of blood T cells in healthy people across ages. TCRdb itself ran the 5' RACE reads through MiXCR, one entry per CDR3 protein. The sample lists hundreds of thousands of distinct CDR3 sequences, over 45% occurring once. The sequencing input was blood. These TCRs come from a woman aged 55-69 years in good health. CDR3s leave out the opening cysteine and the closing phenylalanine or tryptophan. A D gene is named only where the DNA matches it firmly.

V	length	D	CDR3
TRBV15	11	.	ATSREATDTQY
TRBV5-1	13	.	VSSLNAGQQETQY
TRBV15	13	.	ATSITRGSTDTQY
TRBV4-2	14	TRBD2	ASSLLTSGITDTQY
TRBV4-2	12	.	ASSHVGGRETQY
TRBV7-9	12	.	ASSLPQVALEQF
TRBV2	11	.	ASNGDFQETQY
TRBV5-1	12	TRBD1	ASSRQGDGHGYT
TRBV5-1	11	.	ASRSGSTDTQY
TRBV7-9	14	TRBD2	ASSPRGGKGQETQY
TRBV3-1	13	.	ASSQEPPHSYEQY
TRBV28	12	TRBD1	ASSRTGDGEKLF
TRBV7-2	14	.	ASSLAQGSSTDTQY
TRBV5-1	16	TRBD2	ARLGGLGLAESYNEQF
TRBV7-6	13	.	ASSPKGQGIDEQY
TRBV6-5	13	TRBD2	ASSRSGRGTDTQY
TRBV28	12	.	ASSPLEQNQPQH
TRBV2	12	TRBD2	ASRRSGNGCEQY
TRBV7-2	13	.	ASSFRGTTNEKLF
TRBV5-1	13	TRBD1	ASSPSGQSYNEQF
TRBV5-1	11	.	ASSLGWMETQY
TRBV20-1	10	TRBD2	SARLADNEQF
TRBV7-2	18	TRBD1	ASSLAGTGTVVSGANVLT
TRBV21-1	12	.	ASSRGFGVHGYT
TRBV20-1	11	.	SARHRAKNIQY
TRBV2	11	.	ASKDQVDYGYT
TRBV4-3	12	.	ASGSGDFNEKLF
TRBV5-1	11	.	ASSFTGQDEQF
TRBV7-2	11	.	ASIFRGAYEQY
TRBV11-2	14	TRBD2	ASSLGERLAKSTQY
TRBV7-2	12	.	ASSLSGQAYEQY
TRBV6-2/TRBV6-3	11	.	ASSKTTGQPQH
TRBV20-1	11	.	SAGQASYNEQF
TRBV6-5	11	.	ASSRGAGDGYT
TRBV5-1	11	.	ASSEGRLYGYT
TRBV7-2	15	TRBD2	ASSSYSGTSGYNEQF
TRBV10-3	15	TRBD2	AISGSVLAGDTGELF
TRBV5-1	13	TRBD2	ASSSGTSGPNEQF
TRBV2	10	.	ASSEKIAGLF
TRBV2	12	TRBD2	ASSLGLASNEQY
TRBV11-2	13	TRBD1	ASSYRGMAKNIQY
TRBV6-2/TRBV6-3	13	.	ASSYSILTYNEQF
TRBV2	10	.	ASNTGFAEAF
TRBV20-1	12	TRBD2	SARVGTSQNEQF
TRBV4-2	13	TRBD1	ASSPRTGGNEKLF
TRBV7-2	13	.	ASSHQADSYNEQF
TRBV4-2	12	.	ASSQALANTEAF
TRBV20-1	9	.	SASAGGEAF